Listed below are T cell receptor beta chains from one sample, sequenced in a study of blood T cell repertoires in COVID-19. Sequencing used immunoSEQ multiplex PCR; TCRdb keeps in-frame clones, though not all of them. The sample carries more than 110,000 clones, around 89% recorded once. The sequenced sample was peripheral blood. These TCRs come from a man aged 55 to 70 with active or convalescent COVID-19. Each CDR3 is given with its conserved first and last residue. Fields, in order: J gene, D gene, V gene, clone size, CDR3 protein, CDR3 DNA. The D gene is left open where the match is weak. Where a row states a size, it is once, few, many or the class of an expanded clone; other rows omit it.

>TRBJ2-1|TRBD2|TRBV27|.
CASSPSRASGRDNEQFF
TGTGCCAGCAGCCCATCGAGGGCTAGCGGGAGGGATAATGAGCAGTTCTTC
>TRBJ2-6|.|TRBV28|.
CASSRQSSGANVLTF
TGTGCCAGCAGCAGACAGAGCTCTGGGGCCAACGTCCTGACTTTC
>TRBJ1-2|.|TRBV6-6|.
CASRMTGSAQYGYTF
TGTGCCAGCAGGATGACAGGTTCCGCTCAATATGGCTACACCTTC
>TRBJ2-7|TRBD1|TRBV30|.
CAWMKGQGIYEQYF
TGTGCCTGGATGAAGGGACAGGGAATCTACGAGCAGTACTTC
>TRBJ1-5|.|TRBV6-5|.
CASSFADSNQPQHF
TGTGCCAGCAGCTTCGCGGATAGCAATCAGCCCCAGCATTTT
>TRBJ2-7|TRBD2|TRBV5-6|once
CASSPTSGVVYF
TGTGCCAGCAGCCCGACTAGCGGGGTGGTGTACTTC
>TRBJ2-7|TRBD1|TRBV10-3|.
CAISESVTGVVEQYF
TGTGCCATCAGTGAGTCGGTGACAGGGGTAGTAGAGCAGTACTTC
>TRBJ1-5|.|TRBV4-2|.
CASSQDGQGYQPQHF
TGTGCCAGCAGCCAAGATGGGCAGGGGTATCAGCCCCAGCATTTT
>TRBJ1-1|.|TRBV19|once
CASSHRTMNTEAFF
TGTGCCAGTAGTCACAGGACCATGAACACTGAAGCTTTCTTT
>TRBJ2-7|.|TRBV6-5|.
CASSYTRQAETQYF
TGTGCCAGCAGTTACACCAGACAGGCGGAAACGCAGTACTTC
>TRBJ1-1|.|TRBV7-2|.
CASSLNGGLMNTEAFF
TGTGCCAGCAGCTTAAATGGCGGGCTTATGAACACTGAAGCTTTCTTT
>TRBJ1-2|TRBD1|TRBV25-1|.
CASSEEGQIFHGYTF
TGTGCCAGCAGTGAAGAGGGACAGATTTTCCATGGCTACACCTTC
>TRBJ1-2|.|TRBV7-9|.
CASSSQGSGYGYTF
TGTGCCAGCAGCTCCCAGGGTTCTGGCTATGGCTACACCTTC
>TRBJ1-5|.|TRBV6-5|.
CASNKGGFNQPQHF
TGTGCCAGCAATAAAGGGGGTTTTAATCAGCCCCAGCATTTT
>TRBJ2-1|.|TRBV3-1/TRBV3-2|.
CASSQVPETINEQFF
TGTGCCAGCAGCCAAGTCCCCGAGACTATCAATGAGCAGTTCTTC
>TRBJ2-3|TRBD2|TRBV7-8|.
CASSLAPAGAPTDTQYF
TGTGCCAGCAGCTTAGCGCCAGCGGGGGCCCCCACAGATACGCAGTATTTT
>TRBJ2-3|.|TRBV19|.
CASKESRSTDTQYF
TGTGCCAGTAAAGAGAGTCGTTCCACAGATACGCAGTATTTT
>TRBJ1-4|.|TRBV7-8|.
CASSSGQSTGEKLFF
TGTGCCAGCAGCTCCGGACAGTCAACTGGTGAAAAACTGTTTTTT
>TRBJ2-3|.|TRBV19|.
CASSPPGTDTQYF
TGTGCCAGTAGTCCCCCCGGGACAGATACGCAGTATTTT
>TRBJ2-7|.|TRBV10-3|.
CAISESGALYEQYF
TGTGCCATCAGTGAGTCGGGGGCACTCTACGAGCAGTACTTC
>TRBJ1-3|TRBD1|TRBV28|.
CASSFWTGGNTIYF
TGTGCCAGCAGTTTTTGGACAGGGGGAAACACCATATATTTT
>TRBJ1-1|.|TRBV2|.
CASSVDSMDTEAFF
TGTGCCAGCAGTGTGGACTCTATGGACACTGAAGCTTTCTTT
>TRBJ1-1|.|TRBV7-3|.
CASSSGSGLAFF
TGTGCCAGCAGCTCGGGAAGCGGGTTAGCTTTCTTT
>TRBJ1-4|.|TRBV28|once
CASSSLRGTLEKLFF
TGTGCCAGCAGTTCCCTACGGGGGACGTTGGAGAAACTGTTTTTT
>TRBJ1-2|.|TRBV27|.
CASRRLRGDGYTF
TGTGCCAGCAGAAGGTTGCGAGGAGATGGCTACACCTTC
>TRBJ1-2|.|TRBV29-1|.
CSVKSQGHGYTF
TGCAGCGTTAAATCCCAGGGCCATGGCTACACCTTC
>TRBJ1-4|.|TRBV7-2|.
CASSLGGRTNEKLFF
TGTGCCAGCAGCTTAGGTGGCAGGACTAATGAAAAACTGTTTTTT
>TRBJ2-7|TRBD2|TRBV19|.
CATGGEFSYEQYF
TGTGCCACGGGGGGGGAGTTCTCCTACGAGCAGTACTTC